A selection of T cell receptor beta chains follows, all from one sample in a study of blood T cell repertoires in COVID-19. The protocol was immunoSEQ multiplex PCR, while the TCRdb copy is restricted to in-frame clones and leaves out a portion. The table includes 160,000 or so clones, 70% to 90% detected once. Sequenced sample: peripheral blood. The receptors shown here come from a man aged 35 to 55 with acute or convalescent COVID-19. Each CDR3 is given with its conserved first and last residue. A D gene is named only where the DNA matches it firmly. Clone size is given for some rows only: seen once, a few or many times, or a class if the clone is expanded.

V	J	size	D	CDR3	DNA
TRBV7-3	TRBJ2-1	.	TRBD1	CASSAGQGNEQFF	TGTGCCAGCAGCGCGGGACAGGGAAATGAGCAGTTCTTC
TRBV24-1	TRBJ2-3	.	.	CATSDWNGGTQYF	TGTGCCACCAGTGATTGGAACGGAGGTACGCAGTATTTT
TRBV28	TRBJ1-5	once	TRBD1	CASSWDRGGQPQHF	TGTGCCAGCAGTTGGGACAGGGGTGGTCAGCCCCAGCATTTT
TRBV13	TRBJ1-3	.	.	CASTLTGSGNTIYF	TGTGCCAGTACCCTGACAGGCTCTGGAAACACCATATATTTT
TRBV30	TRBJ1-2	.	TRBD1	CAWSLGTGTRYTF	TGTGCCTGGAGTCTTGGGACAGGGACTAGATACACCTTC
TRBV28	TRBJ1-5	.	TRBD1	CASSDPGTGVAVDSQPQHF	TGTGCCAGCAGTGACCCCGGGACAGGGGTAGCCGTTGATTCTCAGCCCCAGCATTTT
TRBV27	TRBJ2-1	.	.	CASSLTRWLNEQLF	TGTGCCAGCAGTTTGACCAGGTGGCTAAATGAGCAGCTCTTC
TRBV10-2	TRBJ2-5	.	.	CASSESRSAGRSGTQYF	TGCGCCAGCAGTGAGTCGAGGAGTGCGGGGCGTTCGGGGACCCAGTACTTC
TRBV18	TRBJ1-4	.	TRBD1	CASSRTPSQGIREKLFF	TGTGCCAGCTCACGCACTCCGTCACAGGGGATACGCGAAAAACTGTTTTTT
TRBV5-1	TRBJ1-2	.	TRBD1	CASSPGTGVNYGYTF	TGCGCCAGCAGCCCGGGGACAGGGGTCAACTATGGCTACACCTTC
TRBV7-9	TRBJ1-3	.	TRBD1	CASSWTGGFGNTIYF	TGTGCCAGCAGCTGGACAGGGGGCTTTGGAAACACCATATATTTT
TRBV18	TRBJ1-5	.	.	CASSPMTPVGNQPQHF	TGTGCCAGCTCACCAATGACCCCAGTCGGGAATCAGCCCCAGCATTTT